The source of this T cell receptor (beta chain) is a study of Graves' ophthalmopathy and Graves' hyperthyroidism. Background on the study: Peripheral blood was obtained at first diagnosis, ahead of any treatment. Study findings and constraints: Most expanded clonotypes from thyroid (those above 0.001 frequency) were also found in blood.

Concerning this clonotype: Its antigen is not identified.

The length of the CDR3 is 13 residues. The germline gives CDR1 SGHTS, CDR2 YDEGEE. Between the trimmed V and J ends, which lost 4 bases and 7 bases, there was a span of 14 bases. The authors amplified TCR beta CDR3 regions, and they did so from RNA transcripts for repertoire sequencing. The workflow started with a first-round RT-PCR run with HTBI primers and then moved on to a second-round multiplex PCR. TCRdb fed the multiplex PCR reads into MiXCR, producing one record per CDR3 protein. The repertoire holds 650,000 to 800,000 distinct CDR3 sequences, with about 41% as singletons. The sample comprised peripheral blood. The rearrangement joins TRBV5-8 to TRBJ1-1; weak D call: TRBD1 (5 bases). This TCR came from an adult man with Graves' ophthalmopathy. This CDR3 is CASSEQGTLEAFF. The DNA for the CDR3 is TGTGCCAGCAGCGAGCAGGGCACCCTTGAAGCTTTCTTT.